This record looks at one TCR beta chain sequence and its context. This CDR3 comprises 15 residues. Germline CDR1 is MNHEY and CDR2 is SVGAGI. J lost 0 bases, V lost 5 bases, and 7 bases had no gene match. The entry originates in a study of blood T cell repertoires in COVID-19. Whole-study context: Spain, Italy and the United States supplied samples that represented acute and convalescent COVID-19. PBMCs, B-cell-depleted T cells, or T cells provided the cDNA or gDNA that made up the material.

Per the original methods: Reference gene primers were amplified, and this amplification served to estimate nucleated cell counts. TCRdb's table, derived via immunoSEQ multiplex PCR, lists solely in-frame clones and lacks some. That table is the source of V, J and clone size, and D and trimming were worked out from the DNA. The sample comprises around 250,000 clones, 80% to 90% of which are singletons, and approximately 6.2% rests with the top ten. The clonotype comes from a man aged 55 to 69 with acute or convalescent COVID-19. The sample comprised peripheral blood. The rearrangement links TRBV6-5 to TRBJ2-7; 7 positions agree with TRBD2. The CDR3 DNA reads TGTGCCAGCAGTCTCAGCGGGATCGACTCCTACGAGCAGTACTTC. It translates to CASSLSGIDSYEQYF.